This entry features one T cell receptor beta chain sequence. Its antigen is still unknown. This sample stems from a study of beta chain features in type 1 diabetes. Across the study: In all, around 100,000,000 sorted cells from all samples were analyzed.

Once sorted, every population was more than 95% pure. CDR1 and CDR2 from the germline V gene are ENHRY and SYGVKD. CDR3 size: 14 residues. The V and J ends lost 5 bases and 5 bases, in that order; junction bases with no gene match: 5. Expressed TCRB transcripts got sequenced, as all isolated RNA was reverse transcribed. Clones were read by immunoSEQ multiplex PCR, and TCRdb kept only the in-frame ones, dropping some. This sample carries over 650,000 clones, about 14% of them seen once, and the ten largest clones take less than 0.04%. General study points: Patients with type 1 diabetes carried fewer insertions and had more deletions at their VDJ junctions. In every one of the four CD4+ subsets, TCRB CDR3s were moderately but significantly shorter in Type 1 diabetes patients. Whether TCRB rearrangement is influenced by HLA type went unresolved here.

Sequenced sample: naive CD4+ T cells from blood. This rearrangement joins TRBV10-3 to TRBJ2-5, with 10 bases identical to TRBD1. The TCR originated in a man in his late teens or twenties with type 1 diabetes. This chain's CDR3 is CAISSTGGRETQYF. In DNA, the CDR3 is TGTGCCATCAGTTCGACAGGGGGCAGGGAGACCCAGTACTTC.